Following are 30 T cell receptor beta chains from one sample sequenced in a study of cytomegalovirus exposure and HLA in healthy donors (dated by TCRdb to about 2017). Preparation of the library involved the immunoSEQ multiplex PCR assay. For the multiplex PCR, a mixture combining 60 forward primers for TCR Vbeta segments and 13 reverse primers for TCR Jbeta segments was used. Drawn from immuneACCESS, this table holds only the in-frame rearrangements with V and J called that TCRdb kept. Clones are partly lost; checked studies trace under half to an unresolved V gene and leave the rest unexplained. The sample yields some 180,000 clones; over 75% were counted once. Of the sample, about 1.9% is held by the ten largest clones. The material sequenced was PBMCs. All receptors derive from a woman in her thirties in good health and CMV-seronegative.

This clone was observed a handful of times. The chain carries TRBV7-9 and TRBJ2-1; TRBD2 aligns across 7 bases. The length of the CDR3 is 17 residues. Looked up from germline, CDR1 is SEHNR and CDR2 is FQNEAQ (reference sequence). The junction had 10 bases not matched to a gene; V was cut back by 0 bases and J by 5 bases. This CDR3 reads CASSLAGGALADNEQFF. The CDR3 DNA sequence: TGTGCCAGCAGCTTAGCGGGCGGGGCGCTAGCGGACAATGAGCAGTTCTTC.

As for this clone: A read error may account for a junction end that differs from germline. The chain carries TRBV7-7 and TRBJ2-5, with 11 bases identical to TRBD2. Per germline, CDR1 SSHAT and CDR2 FNYEAQ (reference sequence). The CDR3 covers 15 residues. The CDR3 region has the DNA TGTGCCAGCAGCTCCCTAGCGGGGGGTATAGAGGCCCAGTACTTC. Protein product: CASSSLAGGIEAQYF. The full variable domain, with the rest looked up from reference TRBV7-7 and TRBJ2-5, is GAGVSQSPRYKVTKRGQDVTLRCDPISSHATLYWYQQALGQGPEFLTYFNYEAQPDKSGLPSDRFSAERPEGSISTLTIQRTEQRDSAMYRCASSSLAGGIEAQYFGPGTRLLVL.

This clone was detected only a few times. The rearrangement joins TRBV7-9 to TRBJ2-1; maybe TRBD2 (5 bases). CDR1 SEHNR and CDR2 FQNEAQ come from the germline V gene (reference sequence). CDR3 length equals 14 residues. V dropped 5 bases and J dropped 4 bases, with 12 bases sitting between them. This CDR3 reads CASSPRTHYNEQFF. The CDR3 DNA reads as TGTGCCAGCAGCCCTCGGACTCATTACAATGAGCAGTTCTTC.

The chain employs TRBV7-3 and TRBJ1-1; 7 bases agree with TRBD1. This CDR3 spans 13 amino acids. Trimming cost V 8 bases and J 3 bases; bases outside gene matches: 6. Per germline, CDR1 SGHTA and CDR2 FQGTGA. CDR3 in amino acids: CASGTGVYTEAFF. CDR3 sequence (DNA): TGTGCCAGCGGTACAGGGGTTTACACTGAAGCTTTCTTT.

The V gene is TRBV27, the J gene TRBJ1-2; D is uncertain. V was pared by 5 bases and J by 3 bases, with 10 bases between. Germline CDR1 reads MNHEY; CDR2 reads SMNVEV (reference sequence). The CDR3 contains 13 residues. The CDR3 is CASSRGWDYGYTF. The DNA for the CDR3 is TGTGCCAGCAGTCGAGGGTGGGACTATGGCTACACCTTC.

The V call is TRBV4-1, the J call TRBJ2-1; D uncertain. CDR3 size: 15 residues. From germline, CDR1 is MGHRA and CDR2 YSYEKL. V lost 4 bases and J lost 4, with 14 bases in between. In nucleotides, the CDR3 is TGCGCCAGCAGCCGCAATGACCAGGATTACAATGAGCAGTTCTTC. Translating gives CASSRNDQDYNEQFF.

The chain is built from TRBV9 and TRBJ1-1; no definite D call. The ends were cut back, 4 bases at V and 1 base at J, with 8 bases in the middle. The length of the CDR3 is 13 residues. Germline CDR1 SGDLS, CDR2 YYNGEE. CDR3 residues: CASSLNRNTEAFF. The DNA of the CDR3 is TGTGCCAGCAGCCTAAACAGGAACACTGAAGCTTTCTTT.

This clone was observed a few times. The V call is TRBV7-9, the J call TRBJ2-1; TRBD2 matches 10 bases. Germline CDR1 is SEHNR and CDR2 is FQNEAQ (reference sequence). Unmatched junction bases numbered 12, after V lost 5 bases and J lost 5 bases. CDR3 length equals 17 residues. Written as DNA, the CDR3 is TGTGCCAGCAGCCTTCGGAATAGCGGGGGGAAAAACAATGAGCAGTTCTTC. Translation gives CASSLRNSGGKNNEQFF.

This chain joins TRBV27 and TRBJ1-2, with 8 bases fitting TRBD1. V gave up 0 bases and J gave up 6 bases; unmatched junction bases: 9. Germline CDR1 MNHEY, CDR2 SMNVEV (reference sequence). This CDR3 spans 16 amino acids. Here the CDR3 DNA reads TGTGCCAGCAGTTTATCGACCCGGACAGGGCCTAATGGCTACACCTTC. It encodes CASSLSTRTGPNGYTF.

The genes are TRBV5-1 and TRBJ2-5; 9 bases are a match to TRBD1. Germline V gene lookup returns CDR1 SGHRS and CDR2 YFSETQ. J lost 4 bases, V lost 4 bases, and 8 bases had no gene match. The CDR3 length is 15 residues. The CDR3, as DNA: TGCGCCAGCAGCAACCGGGACAGGGTGCCAGAGACCCAGTACTTC. It codes for CASSNRDRVPETQYF. The variable domain in full, completed from reference TRBV5-1 and TRBJ2-5, reads KAGVTQTPRYLIKTRGQQVTLSCSPISGHRSVSWYQQTPGQGLQFLFEYFSETQRNKGNFPGRFSGRQFSNSRSEMNVSTLELGDSALYLCASSNRDRVPETQYFGPGTRLLVL.

The V call is TRBV7-9, the J call TRBJ1-1; perhaps TRBD1 as D (6 bases). Trimming shortened V by 5 bases and J by 2 bases, and 15 bases separated the two germline ends. Germline CDR1 reads SEHNR; CDR2 reads FQNEAQ (reference sequence). The CDR3 totals 15 residues. CDR3 DNA sequence: TGTGCCAGCAGCCTTCAGACAGGTCAAAACACTGAAGCTTTCTTT. Translation: CASSLQTGQNTEAFF.

The chain links TRBV19 to TRBJ1-2, with 8 positions matching TRBD1. The CDR3 length is 17 residues. The junction had 10 bases not matched to a gene; V was cut back by 1 base and J by 3 bases. Germline values: CDR1 LNHDA, CDR2 SQIVND (reference sequence). The CDR3 nucleotides read TGTGCCAGTAGTATAGGTGGCAGGGGGCGAGGTGACTATGGCTACACCTTC. It specifies CASSIGGRGRGDYGYTF. Full variable domain (outside the CDR3, taken from reference TRBV19 and TRBJ1-2): DGGITQSPKYLFRKEGQNVTLSCEQNLNHDAMYWYRQDPGQGLRLIYYSQIVNDFQKGDIAEGYSVSREKKESFPLTVTSAQKNPTAFYLCASSIGGRGRGDYGYTFGSGTRLTVV.

On this clone: At the DNA level, this CDR3 is encoded by other sequences in the same sample as well. V is TRBV9 and J is TRBJ2-3, with D maybe TRBD1 (5 bases). The CDR3 length is 14 residues. Trimming removed 0 bases at V and 2 bases at J, with 7 bases between. CDR1 is SGDLS, CDR2 YYNGEE, per germline. The CDR3 DNA reads as TGTGCCAGCAGCGTAGGCAGGGCCACAGATACGCAGTATTTT. Amino acid sequence: CASSVGRATDTQYF. Together with reference TRBV9 and TRBJ2-3, the CDR3 gives the full variable domain: DSGVTQTPKHLITATGQRVTLRCSPRSGDLSVYWYQQSLDQGLQFLIQYYNGEERAKGNILERFSAQQFPDLHSELNLSSLELGDSALYFCASSVGRATDTQYFGPGTRLTVL.

V gene TRBV15 combines with J gene TRBJ1-4; the D gene is possibly TRBD1 (5 bases). Looked up from germline, CDR1 is LNHNV and CDR2 is YYDKDF (reference sequence). CDR3 length: 15 amino acids. V lost 8 bases and J lost 8, with 21 bases in between. The CDR3 bases are TGTGCCACCTCACTTCCGGGAGCAGGGAGCGAAAAACTGTTTTTT. Amino acid sequence: CATSLPGAGSEKLFF.

Regarding this clone: At one boundary the junction diverges from the germline segment, which might be a read error. V and J are TRBV7-7 and TRBJ2-2; no clear D. This CDR3 is built from 12 residues. The germline gives CDR1 SSHAT, CDR2 FNYEAQ (reference sequence). The CDR3 region has the DNA TGTGCTAGCAGCTCGGTGTACGGGGAGCTGTTTTTT. Translation gives CASSSVYGELFF. Full variable domain (missing parts from reference TRBV7-7 and TRBJ2-2): GAGVSQSPRYKVTKRGQDVTLRCDPISSHATLYWYQQALGQGPEFLTYFNYEAQPDKSGLPSDRFSAERPEGSISTLTIQRTEQRDSAMYRCASSSVYGELFFGEGSRLTVL.

The V and J genes are TRBV15 and TRBJ2-7; TRBD1 aligns across 8 bases. Per germline, CDR1 LNHNV and CDR2 YYDKDF (reference sequence). V gave up 2 bases and J gave up 3 bases; unmatched junction bases: 6. The CDR3 is 15 residues long. The CDR3 sequence: CATSRPGQVNYEQYF. For the CDR3, the DNA is TGTGCCACCAGCAGACCGGGACAGGTTAACTACGAGCAGTACTTC.

The rearrangement links TRBV7-9 to TRBJ2-7, with 8 positions matching TRBD1. CDR3 length: 14 amino acids. Trimming at V came to 6 bases and at J to 6 bases, leaving 10 bases not matched to a gene. Germline V gene lookup returns CDR1 SEHNR and CDR2 FQNEAQ (reference sequence). CDR3 nucleotides: TGTGCCAGCAGTGCAGGGGGCTTCTTCTCCGAGCAGTACTTC. Residues: CASSAGGFFSEQYF.

The chain employs TRBV21-1 and TRBJ2-5; the table's D call of TRBD2 was not tested on the DNA. TRBV21-1 is a pseudogene. The length of the CDR3 is 15 residues. The CDR3: CASSNPGGSWKTQYF. In nucleotides, the CDR3 is TGTGCCAGCAGCAATCCCGGCGGGTCCTGGAAGACCCAGTACTTC.

The V call is TRBV19, the J call TRBJ1-4; 7 bases agree with TRBD1. J was trimmed by 5 bases and V by 6 bases; bases with no gene match: 6. The CDR3 runs to 14 residues. CDR1 and CDR2 (germline): LNHDA, SQIVND (reference sequence). The CDR3 protein is CASRRAGGNEKLFF. CDR3 in DNA: TGTGCCAGTAGAAGGGCAGGGGGAAATGAAAAACTGTTTTTT.

The V call is TRBV5-1, the J call TRBJ2-5; TRBD2 matches 8 bases. Germline values: CDR1 SGHRS, CDR2 YFSETQ. This CDR3 spans 16 amino acids. V was pared by 0 bases and J by 5 bases, with 9 bases of the junction left unmatched. The CDR3: CASSLAGGTFRETQYF. The CDR3 nucleotides read TGCGCCAGCAGCTTGGCGGGGGGGACCTTTCGGGAGACCCAGTACTTC.

The chain is built from TRBV30 and TRBJ1-2, with 8 nucleotides matching TRBD1. This CDR3 is 13 amino acids long. The germline V gene encodes CDR1 GTSNPN and CDR2 SVGIG (reference sequence). Unmatched junction bases numbered 6, after V lost 5 bases and J lost 4 bases. In DNA, the CDR3 is TGTGCCTGGGGACAGGGAGTGGGCTATGGCTACACCTTC. Protein: CAWGQGVGYGYTF.

The V call is TRBV27, the J call TRBJ2-7, with D maybe TRBD2 (5 bases). The CDR3 spans 14 residues. Germline V gene lookup returns CDR1 MNHEY and CDR2 SMNVEV (reference sequence). Deletions cut 2 bases from V and 7 bases from J, with 15 bases between. The CDR3 sequence: CASSLQGLDVEQYF. In DNA form, the CDR3 reads TGTGCCAGCAGTTTACAAGGACTTGATGTTGAGCAGTACTTC.

The chain carries TRBV6-1 and TRBJ1-2, with D possibly being TRBD1 (6 bases). The CDR3 runs to 15 residues. V gave up 1 base and J gave up 0 bases, with 9 bases separating them. Germline loops: CDR1 MNHNS, CDR2 SASEGT. The CDR3 bases are TGTGCCAGCAGTGAAGGGCAGGGGCCTAACTATGGCTACACCTTC. This gives the protein CASSEGQGPNYGYTF.

This clone was detected once. The CDR3 protein is CASSDAGRSNQPQHF. CDR3 bases: TGTGCCAGCAGTGATGCGGGTCGGAGCAATCAGCCCCAGCATTTT. V is TRBV2 and J is TRBJ1-5; D ambiguous. The CDR3 loop spans 15 amino acids. Trimming left V 3 bases short and J 1 base short, with 10 bases between. Germline CDR1 and CDR2: SNHLY and FYNNEI.

This chain joins TRBV11-2 and TRBJ2-5; 8 nucleotides agree with TRBD1. Germline V gene lookup returns CDR1 SGHAT and CDR2 FQNNGV. Unmatched junction bases numbered 6, after V lost 5 bases and J lost 4 bases. This CDR3 has 14 residues. CDR3 coding DNA: TGTGCCAGCAGCCGAGACAGGGGCGGAGAGACCCAGTACTTC. Amino acids: CASSRDRGGETQYF.

The chain couples TRBV7-9 to TRBJ1-2; 10 bases align to TRBD1. J lost 8 bases, V lost 6 bases, and 9 bases had no gene match. This CDR3 contains 14 residues. Germline V gene sequence: CDR1 SEHNR, CDR2 FQNEAQ (reference sequence). The CDR3 nucleotides read TGTGCCAGCAGTCCTAAAGACAGGGGGCGAGGCTACACCTTC. Translating it yields CASSPKDRGRGYTF.

This clone was seen once. The V gene is TRBV5-6, the J gene TRBJ2-7, with 10 bases fitting TRBD2. Germline trimming cut 2 bases from V and 4 bases from J; bases unmatched to any gene: 6. There are 15 residues in the CDR3. Germline V gives CDR1 SGHDT, CDR2 YYEEEE. The CDR3 DNA sequence: TGTGCCAGCAGCTTACCTAGCGGGGGCCGTTACGAGCAGTACTTC. As protein: CASSLPSGGRYEQYF.

The rearrangement joins TRBV7-8 to TRBJ2-3; TRBD2 aligns across 10 bases. Losses at the gene ends were 1 base for V and 5 bases for J; bases not matched to a gene: 9. Per the germline V gene, CDR1 is SGHVS and CDR2 is FQNEAQ. CDR3 length equals 17 residues. The CDR3 DNA follows: TGTGCCAGCAGCTTAGGACTAGCGGGTACTCGGAGAGATACGCAGTATTTT. This gives the protein CASSLGLAGTRRDTQYF.

This chain joins TRBV10-1 and TRBJ2-2; D is perhaps TRBD1 (5 bases). The CDR3 is made up of 14 amino acids. Trimming shortened V by 3 bases and J by 4 bases, and 9 bases separated the two germline ends. CDR1 and CDR2 (germline): WNHNN, SYGVQD (reference sequence). CDR3 in amino acids: CASSEAGRTGELFF. CDR3 DNA: TGCGCCAGCAGTGAAGCAGGGCGCACCGGGGAGCTGTTTTTT.

The chain has TRBV5-1 and TRBJ2-7; a possible D gene is TRBD1 (6 bases). The CDR3 loop spans 15 amino acids. Per germline, CDR1 SGHRS and CDR2 YFSETQ. The V end was cut by 0 bases, the J end by 3 bases, with 13 bases between. The CDR3 here is CASSLGDRRGYEQYF. The CDR3, as DNA: TGCGCCAGCAGCTTGGGTGACAGGCGCGGCTACGAGCAGTACTTC.